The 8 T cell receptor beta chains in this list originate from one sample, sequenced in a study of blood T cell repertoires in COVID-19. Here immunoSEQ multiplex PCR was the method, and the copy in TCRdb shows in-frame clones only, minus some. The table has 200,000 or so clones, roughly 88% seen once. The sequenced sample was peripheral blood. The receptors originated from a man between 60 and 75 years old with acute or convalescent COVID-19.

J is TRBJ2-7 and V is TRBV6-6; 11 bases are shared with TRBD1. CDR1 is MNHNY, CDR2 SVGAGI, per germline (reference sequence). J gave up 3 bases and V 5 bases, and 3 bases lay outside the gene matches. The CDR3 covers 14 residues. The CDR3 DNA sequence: TGTGCCAGCAGTGTGGGGACAGGGGGCTACGAGCAGTACTTC. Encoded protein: CASSVGTGGYEQYF.

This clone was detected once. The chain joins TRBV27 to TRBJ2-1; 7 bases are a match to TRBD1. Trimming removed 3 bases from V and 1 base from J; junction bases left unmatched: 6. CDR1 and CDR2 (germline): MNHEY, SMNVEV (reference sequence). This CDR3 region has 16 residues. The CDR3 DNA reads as TGTGCCAGCAGTTTTTACAGGGGCCTATCCTACAATGAGCAGTTCTTC. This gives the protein CASSFYRGLSYNEQFF.

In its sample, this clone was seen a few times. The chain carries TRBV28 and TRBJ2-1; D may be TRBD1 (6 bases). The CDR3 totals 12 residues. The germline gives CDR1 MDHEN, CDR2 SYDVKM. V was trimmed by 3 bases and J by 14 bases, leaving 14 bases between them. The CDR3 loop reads CASSFVGDTKFF. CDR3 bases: TGTGCCAGCAGTTTTGTTGGGGACACTAAGTTCTTC.

For the CDR3, the DNA is TGTGCCAGCAGGACAGGGGGGAATGAAAAACTGTTTTTT. Protein: CASRTGGNEKLFF. The chain has TRBV6-6 and TRBJ1-4; 9 nucleotides line up with TRBD1. The CDR3 is 13 amino acids. The germline CDR1 and CDR2 sequences are MNHNY and SVGAGI (reference sequence). The V and J ends lost 6 bases and 5 bases, in that order; junction bases with no gene match: 1.

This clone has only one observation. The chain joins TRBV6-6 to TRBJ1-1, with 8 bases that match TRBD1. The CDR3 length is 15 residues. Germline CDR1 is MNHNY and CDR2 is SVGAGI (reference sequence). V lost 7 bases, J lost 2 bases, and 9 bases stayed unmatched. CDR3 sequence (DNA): TGTGCCAGCAATGACCCGGGACAGGTCAACACTGAAGCTTTCTTT. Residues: CASNDPGQVNTEAFF.

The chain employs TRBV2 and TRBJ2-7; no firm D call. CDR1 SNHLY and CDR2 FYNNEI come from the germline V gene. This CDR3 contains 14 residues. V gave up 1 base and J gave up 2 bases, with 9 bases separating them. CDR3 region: CASSEDVRTYEQYF. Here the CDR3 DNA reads TGTGCCAGCAGTGAAGACGTCAGGACCTACGAGCAGTACTTC.

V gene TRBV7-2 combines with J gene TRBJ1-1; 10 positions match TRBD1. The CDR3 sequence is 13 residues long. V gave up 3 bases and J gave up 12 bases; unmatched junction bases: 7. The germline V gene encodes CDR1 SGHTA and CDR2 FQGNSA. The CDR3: CASSLPGQGQTFF. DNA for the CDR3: TGTGCCAGCAGCTTGCCGGGACAGGGGCAAACTTTCTTT.

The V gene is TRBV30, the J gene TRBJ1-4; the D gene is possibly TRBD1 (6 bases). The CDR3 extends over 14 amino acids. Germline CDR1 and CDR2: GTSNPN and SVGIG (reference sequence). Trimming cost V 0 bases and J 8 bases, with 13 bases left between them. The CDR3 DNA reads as TGTGCCTGGAGTGTAGAACAGGGCGTCGAAAAACTGTTTTTT. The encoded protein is CAWSVEQGVEKLFF.